The entry that follows covers one T cell receptor beta chain sequence. What it recognizes is unknown. The entry originates in a study of glioma-infiltrating T cells after dendritic cell vaccination. Whole-study results and caveats: Complete blood and tumor specimen sets were limited to few patients.

Stated time point: after dendritic cell vaccination, including at tumor progression/relapse. This table comes from immunoSEQ multiplex PCR, and its TCRdb copy is limited to in-frame clones, with some not included. The data contain just under 60,000 clones, around 83% of them singletons. The germline V gene encodes CDR1 SGHDT and CDR2 YYEEEE. Germline trimming cut 3 bases from V and 7 bases from J; bases unmatched to any gene: 8. The CDR3 has 15 amino acids. This receptor was taken from a human donor with glioblastoma. This specimen was blood, taken after dendritic cell vaccination. The chain carries TRBV5-6 and TRBJ1-5; TRBD1 matches 9 bases. The CDR3: CASSSGTGKGQPQHF. CDR3 sequence (DNA): TGTGCCAGCAGCTCCGGGACAGGGAAGGGCCAGCCCCAGCATTTT. The whole variable domain, filled in from reference TRBV5-6 and TRBJ1-5, reads DAGVTQSPTHLIKTRGQQVTLRCSPKSGHDTVSWYQQALGQGPQFIFQYYEEEERQRGNFPDRFSGHQFPNYSSELNVNALLLGDSALYLCASSSGTGKGQPQHFGDGTRLSIL.